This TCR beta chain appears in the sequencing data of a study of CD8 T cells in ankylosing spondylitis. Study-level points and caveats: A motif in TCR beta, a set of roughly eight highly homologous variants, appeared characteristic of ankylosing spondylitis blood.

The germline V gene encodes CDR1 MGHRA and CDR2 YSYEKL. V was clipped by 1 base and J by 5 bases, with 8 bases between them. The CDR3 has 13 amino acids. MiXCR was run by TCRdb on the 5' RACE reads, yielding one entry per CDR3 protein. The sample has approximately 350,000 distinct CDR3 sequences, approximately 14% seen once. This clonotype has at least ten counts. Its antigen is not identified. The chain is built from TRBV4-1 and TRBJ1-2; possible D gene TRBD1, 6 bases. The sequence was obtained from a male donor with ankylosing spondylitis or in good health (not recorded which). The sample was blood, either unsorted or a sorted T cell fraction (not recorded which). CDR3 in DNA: TGCGCCAGCAGCCAAGCTACAGGGTATGGCTACACCTTC. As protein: CASSQATGYGYTF.